The text below deals with one T cell receptor (beta chain). What this receptor recognizes is not known. No much larger clone is present one base from it, and per-base qualities are unavailable. The data derive from a study of blood T cell repertoires in COVID-19 (dated by TCRdb to 2018 to 2020). Study-level background: Samples from collaborators originated in the United States, Italy and Spain and spanned both the acute and convalescent phases of COVID-19. The prospective study material was composed of cDNA or gDNA derived from T cells, B-cell-depleted T cells, or PBMCs. Subjects who had been exposed to COVID-19, were actively infected with it, or had recovered from it provided the deeply sampled blood TCRbeta repertoires that made up the dataset. The repertoires were made available in a free public database intended to serve as a resource for research on the immune response to SARS-CoV-2. Samples were obtained from the ongoing ImmuneRACE study (first 160 participants) and from about 1,300 subjects provided by 6 global collaborators. A de-identified subject ID, COVID-19 status, age in years and sex were almost always included in the sample metadata. Where HLA class I and class II types were available, the types were taken from metadata supplied by the sample provider, not from assay-based typing. General conclusions and limits of the study: The amount of clinical and demographic metadata varied by source and participant and was provided uncurated.

In Seattle, one collaborating source enrolled patients while the infection was active and tracked those patients longitudinally over the course of disease. The collaborating institutions used their own protocols to collect whole blood in K2EDTA tubes. For TCRbeta analysis, collaborator samples were shipped as frozen whole blood, as isolated PBMCs, or as DNA extracted from either sample type. CDR1 and CDR2 were assigned from the germline V gene as SGHTS and YDEGEE. The CDR3 spans 16 residues, from the cysteine through the phenylalanine. Of all the DNA, just the CDR3 is kept, 48 bases in frame from base 1. Compared with germline, V lacks 2 bases and J lacks 4 bases; bases without a gene match: 4. The immunoSEQ Assay, a bias-controlled multiplex PCR, was used to amplify TCRbeta CDR3 regions from genomic DNA. From the authors' description of their analysis: The number of nucleated cells in each sample was estimated from the amplification of reference gene primers within the assay. To quantify the absolute abundance of each unique TCRbeta CDR3 rearrangement, sequence reads were collapsed and filtered. For each sample, productive Simpson clonality was calculated as the square root of Simpson's diversity index across productive rearrangements. TCRdb took over this immuneACCESS table, retaining in-frame rearrangements with V and J assigned. Such tables are incomplete; in checked studies, under half of the missing clones stem from an unresolved V gene, and the remainder is unexplained. V and J calls plus clone size are reproduced from that table; the DNA served to infer D and trimming. The sample includes over 70,000 clones, with just under 80% observed a single time. The ten biggest clones cover about 6% of the sample.

The TCR was taken from a man in his 70s with COVID-19, enrolled during active disease. Sequences were obtained from peripheral blood. The chain is made from TRBV5-8 and TRBJ2-2, with 11 bases matching TRBD2. This receptor has the CDR3 CASSFTSGGPTGELFF. The DNA sequence reads TGTGCCAGCAGCTTTACTAGCGGGGGACCCACCGGGGAGCTGTTTTTT.